The clone carrying this TCR beta chain has at least ten counts. Its antigen is undetermined. Template-switch 5'RACE cDNA synthesis added a 10-nucleotide unique molecular identifier. From the 5' RACE reads, TCRdb called clonotypes with MiXCR, one entry per CDR3 protein. The repertoire holds 65,000 to 85,000 distinct CDR3 sequences, with 2.5% to 4% as singletons. This entry is derived from a study of neurological immune-mediated disorders. The V end lost 5 bases, the J end lost 4 bases, and 33 bases lay between the germline ends. Looked up from germline, CDR1 is DFQATT and CDR2 is SNEGSKA (reference sequence). The length of the CDR3 is 19 residues. Study-wide results and caveats: CDR3 amino acid sequences found in expanded clones were never shared across subjects, suggesting private repertoires in all groups.

The source material was PBMCs. V usage is TRBV20-1 and J usage is TRBJ2-7; a possible D gene is TRBD1 (6 bases). The TCR was taken from a woman between 45 and 65 years old with multiple sclerosis. CDR3 in amino acids: CSACRPGHKSPFSCYEQYV. The CDR3 nucleotides are TGCAGTGCTTGTAGACCGGGACACAAATCTCCGTTCTCCTGTTACGAGCAGTACGTC.